A selection of T cell receptor beta chains follows, all from one sample in a study of tumor-infiltrating lymphocytes in primary liver carcinoma. MiXCR, run by TCRdb on the multiplex PCR reads, gives a single entry per CDR3 protein. This sample yields 180,000 or so distinct CDR3 sequences, of which over 45% are seen a single time; 72% belongs to the top ten. The sample taken for sequencing was peripheral blood. The receptors shown here come from a man aged 35-49 years with primary liver carcinoma and hepatitis B virus infection. Both conserved end residues are trimmed from each CDR3.

v_gene: TRBV6-1; CDR3aa: ASSIRQGAVQGYT
v_gene: TRBV6-1; CDR3aa: ASSVNRYSNQPQH
v_gene: TRBV6-6; CDR3aa: ASSYSQGGRQETQY
v_gene: TRBV23-1; CDR3aa: ASTRGPKNIQY
v_gene: TRBV6-1; CDR3aa: ASTRVSGGIADTQY
v_gene: TRBV4-1; CDR3aa: ASSQRDLDYEQY
v_gene: TRBV4-1; CDR3aa: ASSQITANYGYT
v_gene: TRBV5-1; CDR3aa: AIRKGLAGNYNEQF
v_gene: TRBV10-3; CDR3aa: ATVSAGGYTDTQY
v_gene: TRBV11-2; CDR3aa: ASNVTGVYNEQF
v_gene: TRBV18; CDR3aa: ASWEVNEQF
v_gene: TRBV20-1; CDR3aa: SAREWDRANEQY
v_gene: TRBV6-6; CDR3aa: ATAQRDRGENTIY
v_gene: TRBV6-5; CDR3aa: ASSSPGRGHYELY
v_gene: TRBV4-2; CDR3aa: ASSRDSLSDTQY
v_gene: TRBV11-3; CDR3aa: ASSLGRTSGRNEQF
v_gene: TRBV12-3/TRBV12-4; CDR3aa: ASTLGRHGGTQY
v_gene: TRBV11-2; CDR3aa: ASSLDGTSYNEQF
v_gene: TRBV6-1; CDR3aa: ASSEALRLQN
v_gene: TRBV10-3; CDR3aa: ATLAPLTDTQY
v_gene: TRBV28; CDR3aa: ASRASYNEQF